These 20 T cell receptor beta chains share one sample of origin, sequenced in a study of beta chain features in type 1 diabetes. Broader study findings: Type 1 diabetes patients showed a moderate but significant shortening of TCRB CDR3s in all four CD4+ subsets.

Of the isolated RNA, all was reverse transcribed, and so the sequenced material was expressed TCRB transcripts. The protocol was immunoSEQ multiplex PCR, while the TCRdb copy is restricted to in-frame clones and leaves out a portion. The table has some 150,000 clones, approximately 8.8% seen once. Their specific antigens are unknown. Sequenced: central memory CD4+ T cells from blood. The receptors derive from a woman under 40 with type 1 diabetes.

The chain recombines TRBV5-1 with TRBJ1-1; tentatively, D is TRBD1 (6 bases). The CDR3 consists of 15 residues. Germline lookup yields CDR1 SGHRS and CDR2 YFSETQ. Trimming stripped 4 bases from V and 5 bases from J, with 18 bases between. The CDR3 region is CASSPAVGARTEAFF. The CDR3 DNA sequence: TGCGCCAGCAGCCCAGCGGTGGGGGCTCGGACTGAAGCTTTCTTT.

The V gene is TRBV2, the J gene TRBJ1-5; D is unclear. V was trimmed by 4 bases and J by 0 bases, leaving 10 bases between them. In germline, CDR1 is SNHLY, CDR2 FYNNEI. The CDR3 spans 15 residues. CDR3 region: CASSAEGYSNQPQHF. CDR3 nucleotide sequence: TGTGCCAGCAGTGCAGAGGGCTATAGCAATCAGCCCCAGCATTTT.

A few counts support this clone. The chain recombines TRBV5-6 with TRBJ2-5, with 9 bases fitting TRBD1. Losses at the gene ends were 3 bases for V and 4 bases for J; bases not matched to a gene: 4. The CDR3 has 14 residues. In germline, CDR1 is SGHDT, CDR2 YYEEEE. DNA for the CDR3: TGTGCCAGCAGCTCGGCGACAGGGGGAGAGACCCAGTACTTC. It yields the protein CASSSATGGETQYF.

In this sample, this clone turned up a few times. The chain links TRBV14 to TRBJ2-2; 8 bases align to TRBD2. The V segment lost 4 bases and the J segment 6 bases; nucleotides outside the gene matches: 10. The germline V gene encodes CDR1 SGHDN and CDR2 FVKESK. The CDR3 contains 16 residues. CDR3 loop: CASSRPGRAGSGELFF. The DNA of the CDR3 is TGTGCCAGCAGCCGACCCGGGAGGGCCGGATCCGGGGAGCTGTTTTTT.

The gene calls are TRBV7-3 and TRBJ2-7; 9 bases fit TRBD1. Germline V lookup: CDR1 SGHTA, CDR2 FQGTGA. The CDR3 consists of 14 residues. V lost 9 bases to trimming and J lost 3 bases; unmatched junction nucleotides: 9. The CDR3 sequence: CASVTGTGNYEQYF. CDR3 DNA: TGTGCCAGTGTGACCGGGACAGGGAACTACGAGCAGTACTTC.

Concerning this clone: A read error may account for a junction end that differs from germline. The chain couples TRBV2 to TRBJ2-7; D may be TRBD2 (5 bases). CDR3 length equals 11 residues. Germline loops: CDR1 SNHLY, CDR2 FYNNEI. The CDR3: CASRLALTLQF. CDR3 bases: TGTGCCAGCCGTCTAGCTCTCACCCTCCAATTC.

This clone has more than one count but fewer than ten. The chain has TRBV30 and TRBJ1-5, with a weak D call TRBD1 (6 bases). CDR1 and CDR2 from the germline V gene are GTSNPN and SVGIG (reference sequence). The length of the CDR3 is 15 residues. Trimming stripped 2 bases from V and 3 bases from J, with 14 bases between. The CDR3 loop reads CAWSFQGSNNQPQHF. The DNA for the CDR3 is TGTGCCTGGAGTTTTCAGGGGAGTAACAATCAGCCCCAGCATTTT.

The chain links TRBV7-9 to TRBJ2-1; the D is unclear. The germline CDR1 and CDR2 sequences are SEHNR and FQNEAQ (reference sequence). Trimming removed 4 bases from V and 5 bases from J, with 6 bases in between. CDR3 length equals 12 residues. The CDR3: CASSYINNEQFF. The DNA of the CDR3 is TGTGCCAGCAGCTATATAAACAATGAGCAGTTCTTC.

In this sample, this clone turned up a few times. The CDR3 reads CASSLRGLADNNEQFF. CDR3 nucleotide sequence: TGTGCCAGCAGTTTACGGGGACTAGCGGATAACAATGAGCAGTTCTTC. V usage is TRBV28 and J usage is TRBJ2-1, with 11 nucleotides matching TRBD2. This CDR3 spans 16 amino acids. CDR1 and CDR2 from the germline V gene are MDHEN and SYDVKM. J lost 5 bases, V lost 2 bases, and 5 bases had no gene match.

This clone was recorded a few times. The chain employs TRBV5-1 and TRBJ2-4, with 7 bases matching TRBD1. Germline V gene sequence: CDR1 SGHRS, CDR2 YFSETQ. V trimming: 4 bases; J trimming: 5 bases; junction bases outside the gene matches: 6. CDR3 length: 14 amino acids. CDR3 loop: CASSLTGSENIQYF. Here the CDR3 DNA reads TGCGCCAGCAGCCTGACAGGGTCCGAAAACATTCAGTACTTC. The full variable domain, rest sourced from reference TRBV5-1 and TRBJ2-4, is KAGVTQTPRYLIKTRGQQVTLSCSPISGHRSVSWYQQTPGQGLQFLFEYFSETQRNKGNFPGRFSGRQFSNSRSEMNVSTLELGDSALYLCASSLTGSENIQYFGAGTRLSVL.

The gene calls are TRBV7-9 and TRBJ2-3; TRBD2 aligns across 10 bases. Germline assignment: CDR1 SEHNR and CDR2 FQNEAQ (reference sequence). V dropped 0 bases and J dropped 8; count of bases not matched to a gene: 2. CDR3 length equals 14 residues. CDR3 coding DNA: TGTGCCAGCAGCTTAGCGGGGACTAGCGCTACGCAGTATTTT. It encodes CASSLAGTSATQYF.

The V gene is TRBV28, the J gene TRBJ1-3; D unclear. Between the trimmed V and J ends, which lost 6 bases and 0 bases, there was a span of 9 bases. Germline V gives CDR1 MDHEN, CDR2 SYDVKM. The length of the CDR3 is 14 residues. Here the CDR3 reads CASRTPSSGNTIYF. CDR3 sequence (DNA): TGTGCCAGCAGAACTCCGAGCTCTGGAAACACCATATATTTT.

The chain combines TRBV7-9 with TRBJ1-1; 8 bases are a match to TRBD1. V was clipped by 1 base and J by 1 base; unmatched bases: 8. This CDR3 region has 17 residues. The germline gives CDR1 SEHNR, CDR2 FQNEAQ (reference sequence). Here the CDR3 DNA reads TGTGCCAGCAGCTTAGGTACTCAGACAGGGGAGAACACTGAAGCTTTCTTT. This translates into CASSLGTQTGENTEAFF. The complete variable domain, with remaining parts taken from reference TRBV7-9 and TRBJ1-1, reads DTGVSQNPRHKITKRGQNVTFRCDPISEHNRLYWYRQTLGQGPEFLTYFQNEAQLEKSRLLSDRFSAERPKGSFSTLEIQRTEQGDSAMYLCASSLGTQTGENTEAFFGQGTRLTVV.

The chain carries TRBV5-1 and TRBJ1-2, with D perhaps matching TRBD1 (5 bases). Per the germline V gene, CDR1 is SGHRS and CDR2 is YFSETQ. Deletions cut 0 bases from V and 4 bases from J, with 16 bases between. The CDR3 is made up of 16 amino acids. The CDR3 spells CASSLEPTQGTYGYTF. DNA for the CDR3: TGCGCCAGCAGCTTGGAGCCAACGCAGGGCACCTATGGCTACACCTTC. The complete variable domain, with remaining parts taken from reference TRBV5-1 and TRBJ1-2, reads KAGVTQTPRYLIKTRGQQVTLSCSPISGHRSVSWYQQTPGQGLQFLFEYFSETQRNKGNFPGRFSGRQFSNSRSEMNVSTLELGDSALYLCASSLEPTQGTYGYTFGSGTRLTVV.

This clone showed up just a few times. The chain is built from TRBV5-6 and TRBJ2-2, with TRBD1 matching over 9 bases. The CDR3 covers 16 residues. CDR1 is SGHDT and CDR2 is YYEEEE in the germline V gene. Losses at the gene ends were 0 bases for V and 8 bases for J; bases not matched to a gene: 8. The CDR3 bases are TGTGCCAGCAGCTTGGACCCATACAGGGGGCTGGGGGAGCTGTTTTTT. It yields the protein CASSLDPYRGLGELFF.

The genes are TRBV11-2 and TRBJ2-3; 10 bases match TRBD1. The V gene's germline CDR1 is SGHAT and CDR2 FQNNGV. This CDR3 has 16 amino acids. Losses at the gene ends were 5 bases for V and 2 bases for J; bases not matched to a gene: 7. The CDR3, as DNA: TGTGCCAGCAGCACGCGGACAGGGGGGCACACAGATACGCAGTATTTT. It is translated as CASSTRTGGHTDTQYF.

The rearrangement links TRBV4-2 to TRBJ1-4, with D perhaps matching TRBD1 (6 bases). In germline, CDR1 is LGHNA, CDR2 YNFKEQ. Deletions cut 0 bases from V and 8 bases from J, with 16 bases between. The CDR3 consists of 16 residues. CDR3 in DNA: TGTGCCAGCAGCCAAGAACTAAGGGGGAGCTTGGAAAAACTGTTTTTT. It specifies CASSQELRGSLEKLFF.

V is TRBV10-3 and J is TRBJ2-1; TRBD1 agrees at 7 bases. This CDR3 is 16 amino acids long. Losses at the gene ends were 5 bases for V and 0 bases for J; bases not matched to a gene: 7. Germline CDR1 and CDR2: ENHRY and SYGVKD. The CDR3 here is CAISTPAGGSYNEQFF. CDR3 DNA sequence: TGTGCCATCAGTACCCCGGCAGGGGGCTCCTACAATGAGCAGTTCTTC.

This clone turned up a few times. The chain combines TRBV10-2 with TRBJ2-1; 13 positions match TRBD2. Germline loops: CDR1 WSHSY, CDR2 SAAADI. With 7 bases clipped from V and 6 bases from J, the junction kept 6 bases outside the gene matches. There are 15 residues in the CDR3. The CDR3 bases are TGCGCCAGCAACTTTGGACTAGCGGGAGTCAATGAGCAGTTCTTC. Residues: CASNFGLAGVNEQFF.

V and J are TRBV30 and TRBJ1-1, with a possible D match to TRBD1 (6 bases). Germline lookup yields CDR1 GTSNPN and CDR2 SVGIG (reference sequence). There are 14 residues in the CDR3. The V end lost 0 bases, the J end lost 8 bases, and 16 bases lay between the germline ends. The CDR3 nucleotides read TGTGCCTGGAGTGTACGTACAGGGATGAGGGAAGCTTTCTTT. This translates into CAWSVRTGMREAFF.